Included here is one T cell receptor (beta chain) sequence, with context. The record originates from a study of blood T cell repertoires in COVID-19. The overall study: COVID-19 samples collected from the United States, Italy and Spain covered acute and convalescent phases. PBMCs, B-cell-depleted T cells, or T cells were the source of the cDNA or gDNA that made up the material.

Followed longitudinally, the Seattle patients had been enrolled during active infection. Original handling: Reference gene primer amplification gave nucleated cell count estimates. Sequencing used immunoSEQ multiplex PCR; TCRdb keeps in-frame clones, though not all of them. Clone size and the V and J calls come from that table; the DNA yielded D and trimming. The sample holds under 300,000 clones, about 86% seen once. CDR1 is MNHEY and CDR2 is SVGAGI in the germline V gene. The ends were cut back, 3 bases at V and 2 bases at J, with 11 bases in the middle. This CDR3 is built from 15 residues. What was sequenced was peripheral blood. The sequence derives from a woman in her 70s with COVID-19, enrolled during active disease. The V and J genes are TRBV6-5 and TRBJ2-1, with D tentatively TRBD2 (6 bases). The CDR3 nucleotides read TGTGCCAGCAGTTATGGGCGGGGACCCTACAATGAGCAGTTCTTC. Protein sequence: CASSYGRGPYNEQFF.